This TCR beta chain was observed in a study of tumor-infiltrating lymphocytes in primary liver carcinoma. Germline DNA was extracted alongside blood RNA, which was obtained from unsorted whole blood. Prior to surgery, about 4.1 milliliters of peripheral blood were drawn. Total RNA (about 500 ng) served as template for TCR beta cDNA synthesis primed by a constant-region primer. Investigators got TCR beta libraries out of three nested multiplex PCR rounds, done with slightly modified ARM-PCR. Via MiXCR, TCRdb re-called the multiplex PCR reads, giving one row per CDR3 protein. The sample includes a few hundred thousand distinct CDR3 sequences, around 50% seen only once; the top ten take about 18%. This TCR came from a woman in her twenties or thirties with primary liver carcinoma and hepatitis B virus infection. Sequenced sample: peripheral blood.

The CDR3 DNA is TGTGCCAGCAGCTTCCGACAGGCGTGGGAGAATGAGCAGTTCTTC. The encoded protein is CASSFRQAWENEQFF. The chain carries TRBV7-8 and TRBJ2-1; D might be TRBD1 (6 bases). Per germline, CDR1 SGHVS and CDR2 FQNEAQ. The CDR3 consists of 15 residues. The V end lost 3 bases, the J end lost 7 bases, and 16 bases lay between the germline ends.